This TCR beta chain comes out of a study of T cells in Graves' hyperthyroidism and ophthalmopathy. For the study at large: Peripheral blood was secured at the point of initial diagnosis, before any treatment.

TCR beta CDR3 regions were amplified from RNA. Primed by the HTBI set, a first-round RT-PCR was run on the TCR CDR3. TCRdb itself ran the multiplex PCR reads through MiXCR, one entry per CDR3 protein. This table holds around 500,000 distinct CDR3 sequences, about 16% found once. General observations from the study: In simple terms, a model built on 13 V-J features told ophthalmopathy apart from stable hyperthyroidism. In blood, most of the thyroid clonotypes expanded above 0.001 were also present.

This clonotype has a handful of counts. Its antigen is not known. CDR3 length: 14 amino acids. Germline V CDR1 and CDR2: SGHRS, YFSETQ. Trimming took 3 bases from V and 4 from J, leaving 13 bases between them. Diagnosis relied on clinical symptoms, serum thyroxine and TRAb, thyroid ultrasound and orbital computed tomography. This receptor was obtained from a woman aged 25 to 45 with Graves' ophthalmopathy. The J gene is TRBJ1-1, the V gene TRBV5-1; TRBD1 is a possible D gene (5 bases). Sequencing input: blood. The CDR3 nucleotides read TGCGCCAGCAGCTCCCGGGCCGGGGGCACTGAAGCTTTCTTT. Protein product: CASSSRAGGTEAFF.